This TCR beta chain was observed in a study of blood T cell repertoires in COVID-19 (TCRdb year 2020). Describing the broader study: Samples from collaborators originated in the United States, Italy and Spain and spanned both the acute and convalescent phases of COVID-19. The material from the prospective study consisted of cDNA or gDNA derived from T cells, B-cell-depleted T cells, or PBMCs. Deeply sampled blood TCRbeta repertoires from subjects exposed to, actively infected with, or recovered from COVID-19 were included in the dataset. The repertoires were released in a freely available public database meant as a resource for research on the immune response to SARS-CoV-2. The samples were drawn from the first 160 participants of the ongoing ImmuneRACE study and from roughly 1,300 subjects provided by 6 global collaborators. The sample metadata nearly always contained a de-identified subject ID, COVID-19 status, age in years and sex. Where HLA class I and class II types were available, the types were taken from metadata supplied by the sample provider, not from assay-based typing.

CDR1 and CDR2 are drawn from the germline V gene: SGHRS, YFSETQ. Between the V and J ends, shortened by 0 bases and 0 bases respectively, the junction contains 6 bases. From its cysteine to its phenylalanine, the CDR3 spans 14 amino acids. CDR3 DNA is the only sequence kept; it has 42 bases, read in frame from the first base. Enrolling through a virtual design, the prospective study's participants ranged in age from roughly 18 to 100 years and lived across about two dozen United States geographic areas. In the prospective study, participants were assigned to cohorts based on the clinical history participants reported in a screening survey and a study questionnaire. A participant counted as exposed if, within 2 weeks of entering the study, that participant had been in contact with someone who had a PCR-confirmed or clinician-diagnosed COVID-19 case. In the prospective study, mobile phlebotomists collected whole blood, serum and a nasopharyngeal or oropharyngeal swab from each participant. Over a roughly two-month period, participants in the prospective study had the option of providing additional blood draws and questionnaires. Blood samples from the prospective study were shipped frozen or at room temperature prior to DNA extraction.

TCRbeta CDR3 regions were amplified from genomic DNA using the immunoSEQ Assay, a bias-controlled multiplex PCR. In the source study's methods: Nucleated cell counts per sample were estimated from amplification of reference gene primers within the assay. To quantify the absolute abundance of each unique TCRbeta CDR3 rearrangement, sequence reads were collapsed and filtered. For each sample, productive Simpson clonality was calculated as the square root of Simpson's diversity index over productive rearrangements. TCRdb mirrors the immuneACCESS table, restricted to in-frame sequences. Some clones are absent from its copies; in checked studies, under half trace to an unresolved V gene, and the reason for the others is unknown. V and J calls plus clone size are reproduced from that table; the DNA served to infer D and trimming. In this sample the table shows roughly 320,000 clones, 85% to 95% of which occur a single time. The ten top clones hold 3% to 5% of the sample.

Paper-wide results and their limitations: The amount of clinical and demographic metadata varied by source and participant and was provided uncurated.

This clone was observed once. This receptor's antigen is unknown. Base qualities were left out, and no much larger clone turns up one base away. This sample includes further DNA sequences coding for the same CDR3. The chain was built from TRBV5-1 and TRBJ2-5; a confident D gene designation cannot be given. Sequenced input: PBMCs or T cells enriched from blood (not recorded which). The receptor was isolated from a woman aged 25 to 39 who had been exposed to COVID-19. The nucleotide sequence is given as TGCGCCAGCAGCTTGGTTCCGGACCAAGAGACCCAGTACTTC. The translation is CASSLVPDQETQYF.